This is a list of T cell receptor beta chains from one sample in a study of blood T cell repertoires in COVID-19. TCRdb's copy holds only in-frame clones and misses some; the assay was immunoSEQ multiplex PCR. The sample holds hundreds of thousands of clones, roughly 90% seen once. The specimen sequenced was PBMCs or T cells enriched from blood (not recorded which). The receptors were sampled from a man in his 60s who had recovered from COVID-19. Both conserved end residues are part of each CDR3. The D gene is left open where the match is weak. Some rows mark clone size as missing; the rest say once, few, many or name a class of expanded clone.

J gene: TRBJ1-6; D gene: TRBD1; clone size: -; V gene: TRBV30; CDR3 protein: CAWTSGGAGGGSPLHF; CDR3 DNA: TGTGCCTGGACCTCCGGTGGGGCAGGGGGCGGTTCACCCCTCCACTTT
J gene: TRBJ1-1; D gene: -; clone size: -; V gene: TRBV7-9; CDR3 protein: CASSLVPGTEAFF; CDR3 DNA: TGTGCCAGCAGCTTAGTCCCGGGCACTGAAGCTTTCTTT
J gene: TRBJ1-1; D gene: -; clone size: -; V gene: TRBV21-1; CDR3 protein: CASSARSHRGNTEAFF; CDR3 DNA: TGTGCCAGCAGCGCCCGATCCCACAGGGGGAACACTGAAGCTTTCTTT
J gene: TRBJ2-1; D gene: -; clone size: -; V gene: TRBV7-9; CDR3 protein: CASSLTGVEQFF; CDR3 DNA: TGTGCCAGCAGCTTAACGGGGGTTGAGCAGTTCTTC
J gene: TRBJ2-1; D gene: -; clone size: -; V gene: TRBV6-5; CDR3 protein: CASSKAGSYNEQFF; CDR3 DNA: TGTGCCAGCAGTAAGGCAGGGTCCTACAATGAGCAGTTCTTC
J gene: TRBJ2-3; D gene: -; clone size: once; V gene: TRBV6-1; CDR3 protein: CASREGASTDTQYF; CDR3 DNA: TGTGCCAGCCGTGAGGGCGCATCAACAGATACGCAGTATTTT
J gene: TRBJ2-1; D gene: TRBD2; clone size: -; V gene: TRBV24-1; CDR3 protein: CATSDPTGTSYEQFF; CDR3 DNA: TGTGCCACCAGTGATCCAACCGGGACTAGTTATGAGCAGTTCTTC
J gene: TRBJ1-6; D gene: -; clone size: -; V gene: TRBV9; CDR3 protein: CASSVAAIYNSPLHF; CDR3 DNA: TGTGCCAGCAGCGTAGCAGCGATATATAATTCACCCCTCCACTTT
J gene: TRBJ2-7; D gene: -; clone size: -; V gene: TRBV11-2; CDR3 protein: CASSLEGYSYEQYF; CDR3 DNA: TGTGCCAGCAGCTTAGAGGGCTACTCCTACGAGCAGTACTTC
J gene: TRBJ1-1; D gene: TRBD1; clone size: -; V gene: TRBV4-1; CDR3 protein: CASSQDLDRGPNTEAFF; CDR3 DNA: TGCGCCAGCAGCCAAGATCTTGACAGGGGGCCGAACACTGAAGCTTTCTTT
J gene: TRBJ1-6; D gene: -; clone size: -; V gene: TRBV4-3; CDR3 protein: CASSQDHNRARSPLHF; CDR3 DNA: TGCGCCAGCAGCCAAGATCACAACAGGGCACGATCACCCCTCCACTTT
J gene: TRBJ2-2; D gene: -; clone size: -; V gene: TRBV7-9; CDR3 protein: CASSPKPAGSNTGELFF; CDR3 DNA: TGTGCCAGCAGCCCCAAACCAGCGGGTTCGAACACCGGGGAGCTGTTTTTT
J gene: TRBJ2-1; D gene: -; clone size: -; V gene: TRBV10-3; CDR3 protein: CAISELYNEQFF; CDR3 DNA: TGTGCCATCAGTGAACTATACAATGAGCAGTTCTTC
J gene: TRBJ1-1; D gene: -; clone size: -; V gene: TRBV29-1; CDR3 protein: CSVAGLENTEAFF; CDR3 DNA: TGCAGCGTTGCTGGCCTAGAGAACACTGAAGCTTTCTTT
J gene: TRBJ2-7; D gene: -; clone size: -; V gene: TRBV11-2; CDR3 protein: CASSLDISGSYEQYF; CDR3 DNA: TGTGCCAGCAGCTTAGATATCTCAGGGTCCTACGAGCAGTACTTC
J gene: TRBJ2-1; D gene: -; clone size: -; V gene: TRBV5-1; CDR3 protein: CASSGAYNEQFF; CDR3 DNA: TGCGCCAGCAGCGGAGCGTACAATGAGCAGTTCTTC
J gene: TRBJ1-1; D gene: TRBD1; clone size: -; V gene: TRBV6-6; CDR3 protein: CASSPKTGVTEAFF; CDR3 DNA: TGTGCCAGCAGCCCTAAGACAGGGGTAACTGAAGCTTTCTTT